This T cell receptor (beta chain) was found in a study of neurological immune-mediated disorders. TCRdb reanalysed the 5' RACE reads using MiXCR and keeps one entry per CDR3 protein. Here the sample spans roughly 60,000 distinct CDR3 sequences, 4% to 5.5% being singletons. This clonotype was recorded many times. The CDR3 consists of 14 residues. Germline assignment: CDR1 SGHVS and CDR2 FQNEAQ. V was clipped by 2 bases and J by 5 bases, with 12 bases between them. This chain joins TRBV7-8 and TRBJ2-5; no firm D call. The origin of this receptor is a woman between 50 and 59 years old with multiple sclerosis. Sample: PBMCs. The CDR3 DNA follows: TGTGCCAGCAGCTTACGCCTAGGATGGGAGACCCAGTACTTC. It translates to CASSLRLGWETQYF.